The 22 T cell receptor beta chains in this list originate from one sample, sequenced in a study of response to subunit inactivated influenza vaccine. TCRdb reprocessed the RT-PCR reads with MiXCR, giving one entry per CDR3 protein. The sample lists around 200,000 distinct CDR3 sequences, 7.5% to 10% occurring once. Here the sequenced sample was non-naive T cells sorted from PBMCs, taken on the day of vaccination. These receptor sequences come from a man between 45 and 60 years old who received an inactivated influenza vaccine.

This clonotype was seen a handful of times. The chain is built from TRBV2 and TRBJ1-6; D not resolved. Per germline, CDR1 SNHLY and CDR2 FYNNEI. Trimming took off 2 bases at V and 11 bases at J, with 10 bases between the two ends. The CDR3 is 13 amino acids. Here the CDR3 reads CASSEMQHPPLHF. The CDR3 DNA follows: TGTGCCAGCAGTGAAATGCAGCACCCACCCCTCCACTTT.

This chain uses TRBV5-1 with TRBJ1-2; no clear D. This CDR3 comprises 15 residues. V lost 0 bases and J 7 bases, leaving 16 bases between the germline ends. CDR1 is SGHRS, CDR2 YFSETQ, per germline. CDR3 protein: CASSLGRADSGGYTF. CDR3 in DNA: TGCGCCAGCAGCTTGGGACGAGCCGATTCTGGTGGCTACACCTTC.

This clonotype was picked up a small number of times. The chain carries TRBV28 and TRBJ1-5; TRBD1 matches at 10 bases. CDR1 and CDR2 from the germline V gene are MDHEN and SYDVKM. The CDR3 is 14 residues long. V lost 9 bases, J lost 7 bases, and 9 bases stayed unmatched. CDR3 loop: CASNSGQGYQPQHF. The CDR3 region has the DNA TGTGCCAGTAACTCGGGACAGGGGTACCAGCCCCAGCATTTT.

This clonotype appeared many times. The chain uses TRBV20-1 and TRBJ2-2; D may be TRBD1 (6 bases). The CDR3 has 15 amino acids. Deletions cut 6 bases from V and 3 bases from J, with 17 bases between. Germline V lookup: CDR1 DFQATT, CDR2 SNEGSKA (reference sequence). In DNA form, the CDR3 reads TGCAGTGCCTTAGATTGGACAGAGTACACCGGGGAGCTGTTTTTT. It yields the protein CSALDWTEYTGELFF.

V gene TRBV20-1 combines with J gene TRBJ1-1, with D possibly being TRBD1 (5 bases). Trimming pared 3 bases from V and 4 bases from J, leaving 18 bases between. CDR1 is DFQATT and CDR2 is SNEGSKA in the germline V gene (reference sequence). The CDR3 consists of 15 residues. The CDR3 region is CSARAPVGGSTEAFF. The CDR3 DNA is TGCAGTGCTAGGGCCCCGGTGGGGGGAAGCACTGAAGCTTTCTTT.

A few counts support this clonotype. This chain's CDR3 is CASSQIPRGEQYF. DNA for the CDR3: TGTGCCAGCAGCCAAATACCCAGGGGCGAGCAGTACTTC. The J gene is TRBJ2-7, the V gene TRBV3-1, with D possibly TRBD1 on 6 matching bases. CDR1 and CDR2 from the germline V gene are LGHDT and YNNKEL (reference sequence). Trimming pared 2 bases from V and 6 bases from J, leaving 11 bases between. The CDR3 is made up of 13 amino acids.

This clonotype was counted many times. This chain joins TRBV20-1 and TRBJ1-2; D is undetermined. Looked up from germline, CDR1 is DFQATT and CDR2 is SNEGSKA (reference sequence). The germline V and J ends were trimmed by 5 bases and 12 bases, with 10 bases remaining between them. The CDR3 is 9 amino acids. CDR3 protein: CSAYPTNTF. CDR3 bases: TGCAGTGCTTACCCCACGAACACCTTC.

This clonotype was detected only a few times. The rearrangement joins TRBV11-2 to TRBJ2-7; D call uncertain. Germline CDR1 SGHAT, CDR2 FQNNGV. Trimming stripped 1 base from V and 0 bases from J, with 10 bases between. The CDR3 runs to 15 residues. In nucleotides, the CDR3 is TGTGCCAGCAGCTTAGGGGCGGTAAGCTCCTACGAGCAGTACTTC. This codes for CASSLGAVSSYEQYF.

This clonotype occurred a few times. The chain employs TRBV18 and TRBJ2-7, with 7 bases lining up with TRBD1. CDR1 and CDR2 from the germline V gene are KGHSH and LQKENI. Trimming took 3 bases from V and 4 from J; bases not matched to a gene: 9. The CDR3 extends over 15 amino acids. The CDR3 DNA follows: TGTGCCAGCTCACCTCCAATGCAGGGGGTATACGAGCAGTACTTC. Translated, it gives CASSPPMQGVYEQYF.

The sample holds a few counts of this clonotype. This chain uses TRBV4-3 with TRBJ1-5, with 9 positions matching TRBD1. This CDR3 is 17 amino acids long. Germline-derived CDR1 and CDR2 are LGHNA and YSLEER. V lost 0 bases and J lost 6; bases outside the gene matches: 9. The CDR3 nucleotides are TGCGCCAGCAGCCAAGAGTTACTGGACAGGGGAAGTCAGCCCCAGCATTTT. Translated, it gives CASSQELLDRGSQPQHF.

This clonotype was seen repeatedly, ten times or more. The chain recombines TRBV7-2 with TRBJ2-2, with 14 bases matching TRBD2. CDR3 size: 16 residues. The germline gives CDR1 SGHTA, CDR2 FQGNSA. V lost 6 bases, J lost 4 bases, and 4 bases stayed unmatched. CDR3 protein: CASRGLAGALTGELFF. In nucleotides, the CDR3 is TGTGCCAGCAGGGGACTAGCGGGAGCGCTCACCGGGGAGCTGTTTTTT.

V is TRBV4-3 and J is TRBJ1-2; D remains unclear. V was cut by 0 bases and J by 4 bases, with 18 bases left in between. Looked up from germline, CDR1 is LGHNA and CDR2 is YSLEER. The CDR3 totals 17 residues. In DNA, the CDR3 is TGCGCCAGCAGCCAAGAATCACAGACGTCGTGGAGCTATGGCTACACCTTC. Protein sequence: CASSQESQTSWSYGYTF.

The chain carries TRBV20-1 and TRBJ2-3; D is uncertain. The CDR3 runs to 12 residues. V was trimmed by 1 base and J by 5 bases, leaving 7 bases between them. CDR1 is DFQATT and CDR2 is SNEGSKA in the germline V gene (reference sequence). CDR3 sequence reads: CSARGQLDTQYF. Written as DNA, the CDR3 is TGCAGTGCTAGAGGCCAACTAGATACGCAGTATTTT.

The chain carries TRBV30 and TRBJ1-1, with D hard to call. In germline, CDR1 is GTSNPN, CDR2 SVGIG (reference sequence). This CDR3 has 14 residues. Trimming took off 3 bases at V and 4 bases at J, with 15 bases between the two ends. In DNA, the CDR3 is TGTGCCTGGAGACCCATGAACAACCCCACTGAAGCTTTCTTT. Translated, it gives CAWRPMNNPTEAFF.

This clonotype was seen a few times. The V and J genes are TRBV7-9 and TRBJ1-1; D remains unclear. The V gene lost 1 base and the J gene lost 8 bases, with 11 bases spanning the gap. Germline CDR1 reads SEHNR; CDR2 reads FQNEAQ (reference sequence). The CDR3 length is 13 residues. The DNA of the CDR3 is TGTGCCAGCAGCTTAGTCGGCACCAACGAAGCTTTCTTT. Amino acid sequence: CASSLVGTNEAFF.

J is TRBJ2-3 and V is TRBV7-2; tentatively, D is TRBD2 (5 bases). The length of the CDR3 is 15 residues. In germline, CDR1 is SGHTA, CDR2 FQGNSA. Between the trimmed V and J ends, which lost 5 bases and 1 base, there was a span of 13 bases. In DNA, the CDR3 is TGTGCCAGCAGCCCCTGGACTTTTGGCACAGATACGCAGTATTTT. It is translated as CASSPWTFGTDTQYF.

This clonotype has only a few counts. The chain couples TRBV3-1 to TRBJ1-1, with unresolved D. This CDR3 is built from 11 residues. V was pared by 7 bases and J by 8 bases, with 11 bases between. The germline V gene has CDR1 LGHDT and CDR2 YNNKEL (reference sequence). The DNA of the CDR3 is TGTGCCAGCATTGGTATGGGGGAAGCTTTCTTT. It yields the protein CASIGMGEAFF.

This clonotype was seen a few times. The rearrangement joins TRBV6-1 to TRBJ1-5; D unresolved. The CDR3 spans 14 residues. Per germline, CDR1 MNHNS and CDR2 SASEGT. The ends were cut back, 8 bases at V and 2 bases at J, with 13 bases in the middle. The CDR3 nucleotides are TGTGCCAGCCGCGGCCGGGAAGGCAATCAGCCCCAGCATTTT. It is translated as CASRGREGNQPQHF.

This chain joins TRBV7-2 and TRBJ1-5; D is perhaps TRBD1 (6 bases). Germline assignment: CDR1 SGHTA and CDR2 FQGNSA. The CDR3 runs 15 residues. V gave up 1 base and J gave up 3 bases, with 10 bases separating them. In DNA, the CDR3 is TGTGCCAGCAGCTTAGTGGGGGCACCCAATCAGCCCCAGCATTTT. Translated: CASSLVGAPNQPQHF.

A note on this clonotype: With a much larger clone just one base away, this may be a read error. The rearrangement links TRBV7-2 to TRBJ1-1, with 8 nucleotides matching TRBD1. The CDR3 is made up of 14 amino acids. Germline loops: CDR1 SGHTA, CDR2 FQGNSA. V lost 3 bases and J lost 10; bases outside the gene matches: 10. As DNA, the CDR3 is TGTGCCAGCAGCTTTCGGGACAGGACGACGGTAGCTTTCTTT. Its translation is CASSFRDRTTVAFF.

This sequence joins TRBV13 and TRBJ1-4, with a weak D call TRBD1 (6 bases). There are 16 residues in the CDR3. V was clipped by 2 bases and J by 0 bases, with 10 bases between them. Germline assignment: CDR1 PRHDT and CDR2 FYEKMQ (reference sequence). CDR3 DNA: TGTGCCAGCAGCTTAACGGGGGGCGCAACTAATGAAAAACTGTTTTTT. Protein: CASSLTGGATNEKLFF.

This clonotype showed up many times. The rearrangement joins TRBV5-1 to TRBJ2-2; unclear D gene. Germline assignment: CDR1 SGHRS and CDR2 YFSETQ. This CDR3 comprises 15 residues. The V and J ends lost 7 bases and 0 bases respectively, with 13 bases between them. The CDR3 reads CASALTVSNTGELFF. Written as DNA, the CDR3 is TGCGCCAGCGCTCTGACGGTGTCGAACACCGGGGAGCTGTTTTTT.